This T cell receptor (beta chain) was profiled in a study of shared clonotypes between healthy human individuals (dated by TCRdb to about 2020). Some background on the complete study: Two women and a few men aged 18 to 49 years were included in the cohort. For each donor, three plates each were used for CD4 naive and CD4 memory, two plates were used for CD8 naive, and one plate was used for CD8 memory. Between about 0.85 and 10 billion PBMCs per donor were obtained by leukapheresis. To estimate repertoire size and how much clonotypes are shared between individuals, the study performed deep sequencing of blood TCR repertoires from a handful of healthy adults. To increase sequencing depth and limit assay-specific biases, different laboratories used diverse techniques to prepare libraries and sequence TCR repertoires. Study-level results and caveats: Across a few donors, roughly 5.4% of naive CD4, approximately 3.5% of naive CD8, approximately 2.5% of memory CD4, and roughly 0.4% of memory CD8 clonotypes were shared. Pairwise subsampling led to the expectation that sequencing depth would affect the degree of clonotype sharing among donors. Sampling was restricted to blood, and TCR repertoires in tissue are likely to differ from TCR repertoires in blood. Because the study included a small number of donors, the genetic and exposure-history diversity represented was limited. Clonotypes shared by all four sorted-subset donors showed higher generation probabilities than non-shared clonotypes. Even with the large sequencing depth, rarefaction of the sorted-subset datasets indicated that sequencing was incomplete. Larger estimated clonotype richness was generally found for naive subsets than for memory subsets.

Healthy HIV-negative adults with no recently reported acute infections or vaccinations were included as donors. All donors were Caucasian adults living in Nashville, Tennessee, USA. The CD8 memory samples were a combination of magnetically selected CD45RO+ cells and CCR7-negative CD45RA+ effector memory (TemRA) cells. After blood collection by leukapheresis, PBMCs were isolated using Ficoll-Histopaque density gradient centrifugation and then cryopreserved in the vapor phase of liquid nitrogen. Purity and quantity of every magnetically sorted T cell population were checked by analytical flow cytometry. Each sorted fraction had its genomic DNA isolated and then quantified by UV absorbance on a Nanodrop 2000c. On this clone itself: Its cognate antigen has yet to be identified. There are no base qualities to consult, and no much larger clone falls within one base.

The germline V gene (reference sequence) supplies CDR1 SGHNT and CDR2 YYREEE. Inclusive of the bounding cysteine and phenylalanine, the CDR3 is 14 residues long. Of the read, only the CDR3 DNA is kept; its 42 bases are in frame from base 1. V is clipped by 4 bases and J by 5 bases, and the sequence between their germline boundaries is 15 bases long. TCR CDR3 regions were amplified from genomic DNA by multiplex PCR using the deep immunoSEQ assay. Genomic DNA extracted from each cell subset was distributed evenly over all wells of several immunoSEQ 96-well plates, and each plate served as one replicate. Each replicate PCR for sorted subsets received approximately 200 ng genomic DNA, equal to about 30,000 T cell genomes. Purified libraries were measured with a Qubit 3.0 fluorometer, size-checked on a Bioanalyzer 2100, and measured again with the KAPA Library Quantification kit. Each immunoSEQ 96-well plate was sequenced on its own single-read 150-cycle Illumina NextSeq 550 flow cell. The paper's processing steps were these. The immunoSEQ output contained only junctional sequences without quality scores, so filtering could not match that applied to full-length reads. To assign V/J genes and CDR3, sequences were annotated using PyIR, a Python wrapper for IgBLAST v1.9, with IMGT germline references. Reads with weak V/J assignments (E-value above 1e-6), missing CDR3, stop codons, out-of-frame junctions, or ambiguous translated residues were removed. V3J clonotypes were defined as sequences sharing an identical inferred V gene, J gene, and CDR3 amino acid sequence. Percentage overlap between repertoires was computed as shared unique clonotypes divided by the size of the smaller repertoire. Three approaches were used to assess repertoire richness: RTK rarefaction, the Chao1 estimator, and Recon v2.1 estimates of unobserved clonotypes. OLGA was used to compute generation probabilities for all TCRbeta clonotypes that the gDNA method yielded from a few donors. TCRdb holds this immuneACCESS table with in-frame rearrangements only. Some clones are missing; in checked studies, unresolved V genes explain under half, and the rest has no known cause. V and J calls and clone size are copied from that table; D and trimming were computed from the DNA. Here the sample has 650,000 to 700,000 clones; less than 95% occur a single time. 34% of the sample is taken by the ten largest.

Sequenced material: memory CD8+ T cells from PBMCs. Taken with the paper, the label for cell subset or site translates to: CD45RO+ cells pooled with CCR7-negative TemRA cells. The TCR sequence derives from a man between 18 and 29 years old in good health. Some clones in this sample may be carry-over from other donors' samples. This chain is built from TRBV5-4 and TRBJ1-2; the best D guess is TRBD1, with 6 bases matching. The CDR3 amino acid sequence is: CASSTREGVYGYTF. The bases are TGTGCCAGCAGCACAAGGGAGGGGGTTTATGGCTACACCTTC.